This TCR beta chain was sequenced for a study of CD8 T cells in Susac syndrome. This CDR3 comprises 13 residues. The V and J ends lost 4 bases and 2 bases respectively, with 8 bases between them. Stable or active relapsing-remitting multiple sclerosis, untreated and meeting revised McDonald criteria, defined the controls. RNA amounts of about 0.45 to 1 ug underwent reverse transcription with random hexamers. In TCRdb, the immunoSEQ multiplex PCR reads were re-called with MiXCR into one record per CDR3 protein. The table shows some 300,000 distinct CDR3 sequences, with approximately 89% occurring only once. This clonotype was seen just once.

The chain couples TRBV12-3 or TRBV12-4 to TRBJ2-5; the D is unclear. The receptor was derived from a human donor with multiple sclerosis. Sequencing input: CD8+ T cells from PBMCs. CDR3 loop: CASSSADQETQYF. The CDR3, as DNA: TGTGCCAGCAGTTCGGCGGATCAAGAGACCCAGTACTTC.